What follows are 22 T cell receptor beta chains derived from one specimen sequenced in a study of blood T cells in healthy people across ages (dated by TCRdb to the mid-2010s). Receptor libraries were prepared by 5' RACE. These reads were obtained on an Illumina HiSeq 2500. A second PCR of about 7 to 12 cycles was run with a J-beta primer mix and a sample-barcoded 5' primer. TCRdb itself trimmed the public reads at Q25 with fastp, ran MiXCR and retained productive beta chains. Rows merge per CDR3 protein into single entries with the most common DNA and genes. In all, the sample holds about 780,000 distinct CDR3 sequences, and about 47% of those were seen once. The ten top clones hold around a sixth of the sample. The source material was blood. Source of these receptors: a man of 80 years or more in good health.

The rearrangement uses TRBV7-3 and TRBJ2-1; a weak D match, TRBD1 (7 bases). CDR1 is SGHTA, CDR2 FQGTGA, per germline. The CDR3 consists of 16 residues. V was clipped by 4 bases and J by 7 bases, with 20 bases between them. This CDR3 reads CASSSLAEVRGNEQFF. CDR3 coding DNA: TGTGCCAGCAGCTCTTTAGCGGAAGTCAGGGGGAATGAGCAGTTCTTC.

The rearrangement uses TRBV7-2 and TRBJ1-2; 8 bases agree with TRBD1. CDR1 is SGHTA and CDR2 is FQGNSA in the germline V gene. V trimming: 5 bases; J trimming: 2 bases; junction bases outside the gene matches: 10. The CDR3 covers 16 residues. CDR3 DNA: TGTGCCAGCAGCCCCGGGACAGGACTCTCAAACTATGGCTACACCTTC. It encodes CASSPGTGLSNYGYTF.

The rearrangement links TRBV6-2 or TRBV6-3 to TRBJ2-5; unclear D gene. V was cut by 1 base and J by 3 bases, with 9 bases left in between. Germline assignment: CDR1 MNHEY and CDR2 SVGEGT. The CDR3 consists of 14 residues. The CDR3 spells CASSYLGPKETQYF. CDR3 in DNA: TGTGCCAGCAGTTACTTGGGCCCAAAAGAGACCCAGTACTTC.

This clonotype appeared a single time. V and J are TRBV10-3 and TRBJ2-1; TRBD2 agrees at 11 bases. Losses at the gene ends were 7 bases for V and 6 bases for J; bases not matched to a gene: 8. The CDR3 contains 15 residues. CDR1 is ENHRY, CDR2 SYGVKD, per germline. The CDR3 sequence: CAIKRTSGLINEQFF. The CDR3 DNA sequence: TGTGCCATCAAGAGGACTAGCGGGTTGATCAATGAGCAGTTCTTC.

The rearrangement joins TRBV5-1 to TRBJ2-7; no definite D call. Trimming stripped 4 bases from V and 7 bases from J, with 15 bases between. CDR1 SGHRS and CDR2 YFSETQ come from the germline V gene. CDR3 size: 13 residues. The CDR3 reads CASSIGVDGEQYF. CDR3 nucleotides: TGCGCCAGCAGCATCGGAGTCGACGGTGAGCAGTACTTC. Drawing the rest from reference TRBV5-1 and TRBJ2-7, the complete variable domain is KAGVTQTPRYLIKTRGQQVTLSCSPISGHRSVSWYQQTPGQGLQFLFEYFSETQRNKGNFPGRFSGRQFSNSRSEMNVSTLELGDSALYLCASSIGVDGEQYFGPGTRLTVT.

The chain carries TRBV29-1 and TRBJ2-3; a weak D match, TRBD1 (5 bases). CDR1 and CDR2 from the germline V gene are SQVTM and ANQGSEA. CDR3 length: 14 amino acids. Deletions cut 4 bases from V and 5 bases from J, with 16 bases between. CDR3 sequence: CSVVGATTGDTQYF. For the CDR3, the DNA is TGCAGCGTTGTTGGGGCCACTACGGGAGATACGCAGTATTTT.

The chain links TRBV5-1 to TRBJ2-3; TRBD2 matches 7 bases. CDR1 is SGHRS and CDR2 is YFSETQ in the germline V gene. The CDR3 runs to 17 residues. V was pared by 3 bases and J by 0 bases, with 10 bases of the junction left unmatched. Here the CDR3 reads CASSSYTSVPSTDTQYF. CDR3 DNA: TGCGCCAGCAGCTCCTATACTAGCGTACCAAGCACAGATACGCAGTATTTT.

The rearrangement links TRBV29-1 to TRBJ2-4; D is unclear. CDR3 length: 13 residues. The germline V gene has CDR1 SQVTM and CDR2 ANQGSEA. The germline V and J ends were trimmed by 7 bases and 1 base, with 11 bases remaining between them. The DNA of the CDR3 is TGCAGCGGTGCACCCGAGGCCAAAAACATTCAGTACTTC. Translation gives CSGAPEAKNIQYF. The full variable domain, completed using reference TRBV29-1 and TRBJ2-4, is SAVISQKPSRDICQRGTSLTIQCQVDSQVTMMFWYRQQPGQSLTLIATANQGSEATYESGFVIDKFPISRPNLTFSTLTVSNMSPEDSSIYLCSGAPEAKNIQYFGAGTRLSVL.

This clonotype was observed a few times. The chain employs TRBV6-2 or TRBV6-3 and TRBJ1-2; D remains unclear. The germline V and J ends were trimmed by 5 bases and 2 bases, with 12 bases remaining between them. The CDR3 sequence is 14 residues long. Germline CDR1 is MNHEY and CDR2 is SVGEGT. The CDR3: CASSDGRVNYGYTF. In DNA form, the CDR3 reads TGTGCCAGCAGTGACGGACGGGTAAACTATGGCTACACCTTC.

This chain's CDR3 is CASSDGPMDEQFF. CDR3 sequence (DNA): TGTGCCAGCAGTGATGGCCCGATGGATGAGCAGTTCTTC. The chain employs TRBV25-1 and TRBJ2-1; D is ambiguous. V gave up 3 bases and J gave up 8 bases, with 11 bases separating them. The V gene's germline CDR1 is MGHDK and CDR2 SYGVNS. This CDR3 has 13 amino acids.

There are a few counts of this clonotype. The chain links TRBV12-3 or TRBV12-4 to TRBJ1-5; D gene ambiguous. The germline V and J ends were trimmed by 11 bases and 5 bases, with 16 bases remaining between them. The length of the CDR3 is 13 residues. DNA for the CDR3: TGTGCCTCCAAAAACCACCCGGATCAGCCCCAGCATTTT. Translating it yields CASKNHPDQPQHF.

The rearrangement uses TRBV20-1 and TRBJ1-6; TRBD1 might be the D (6 bases). The CDR3 contains 17 residues. Germline V gene lookup returns CDR1 DFQATT and CDR2 SNEGSKA (reference sequence). The V gene lost 3 bases and the J gene lost 0 bases, with 15 bases spanning the gap. The CDR3 spells CSASMPGASSYNSPLHF. DNA for the CDR3: TGCAGTGCTAGTATGCCAGGGGCGAGCTCCTATAATTCACCCCTCCACTTT.

The V call is TRBV20-1, the J call TRBJ2-1; 12 bases align to TRBD2. Trimming cost V 4 bases and J 9 bases; bases outside gene matches: 7. The germline gives CDR1 DFQATT, CDR2 SNEGSKA (reference sequence). The CDR3 has 14 amino acids. The CDR3 coding sequence is TGCAGTGCTAATCCGACTAGCGGGAGTGGTGAGCAGTTCTTC. Translated: CSANPTSGSGEQFF.

This clonotype was picked up a small number of times. V is TRBV12-3 or TRBV12-4 and J is TRBJ2-1; TRBD2 might be the D (6 bases). The CDR3 extends over 14 amino acids. V lost 6 bases to trimming and J lost 10 bases, with 19 bases between them. CDR3 coding DNA: TGTGCCAGCAGCCGTAGCGGCCCGGTGGGGGAGCAGTTCTTC. It codes for CASSRSGPVGEQFF.

The chain employs TRBV2 and TRBJ2-5; D is undetermined. Germline lookup yields CDR1 SNHLY and CDR2 FYNNEI. The CDR3 is 12 residues long. Trimming left V 8 bases short and J 11 bases short, with 18 bases between. The DNA for the CDR3 is TGTGCCAGCTCCAAAGAGAGCTACGGGCAGTACTTC. Translation gives CASSKESYGQYF. The complete variable domain, with remaining parts taken from reference TRBV2 and TRBJ2-5, reads EPEVTQTPSHQVTQMGQEVILRCVPISNHLYFYWYRQILGQKVEFLVSFYNNEISEKSEIFDDQFSVERPDGSNFTLKIRSTKLEDSAMYFCASSKESYGQYFGPGTRLLVL.

In this sample, this clonotype turned up a few times. The chain combines TRBV14 with TRBJ2-7; D possibly matches TRBD1 or TRBD2 (5 bases each). The V gene's germline CDR1 is SGHDN and CDR2 FVKESK. The CDR3 has 16 amino acids. V dropped 3 bases and J dropped 4 bases, with 19 bases sitting between them. The CDR3 nucleotides are TGTGCCAGCAGCCAGGGCAAGGGGACCGCCTATTACGAGCAGTACTTC. Protein sequence: CASSQGKGTAYYEQYF.

The table lists this clonotype with a few counts. This chain links TRBV11-2 with TRBJ2-1, with TRBD2 matching over 9 bases. The trim removed 5 bases at V and 7 bases at J, leaving 6 bases unmatched. Per germline, CDR1 SGHAT and CDR2 FQNNGV. The CDR3 covers 14 residues. The CDR3 coding sequence is TGTGCCAGCAGCGCGGGACTAGCCTTAAATGAGCAGTTCTTC. Translated, it gives CASSAGLALNEQFF. Based on the CDR3 plus reference TRBV11-2 and TRBJ2-1, the full variable domain is EAGVAQSPRYKIIEKRQSVAFWCNPISGHATLYWYQQILGQGPKLLIQFQNNGVVDDSQLPKDRFSAERLKGVDSTLKIQPAKLEDSAVYLCASSAGLALNEQFFGPGTRLTVL.

The genes are TRBV15 and TRBJ2-3, with TRBD2 matching 7 bases. The V gene end was trimmed by 0 bases and the J gene end by 0 bases; junction bases not matched to a gene: 3. Germline V gene data show CDR1 as LNHNV and CDR2 as YYDKDF (reference sequence). This CDR3 region has 16 residues. The CDR3 DNA sequence: TGTGCCACCAGCAGAGAGGCGGGAGTTAGCACAGATACGCAGTATTTT. This gives the protein CATSREAGVSTDTQYF.

This clonotype was found once. The germline gene is not matched at one end of the junction; a read error may be the cause. The chain has TRBV6-4 and TRBJ2-2; weak D call: TRBD1 (5 bases). Germline lookup yields CDR1 MRHNA and CDR2 SNTAGT. This CDR3 is 14 amino acids long. The CDR3 DNA reads TGTGCCAGCGGTGAAGGGGCGTACACCGGGGAGCTGTTTTTT. Protein product: CASGEGAYTGELFF.

The chain combines TRBV4-1 with TRBJ2-4; D is possibly TRBD1 (5 bases). Judging by the DNA end, TRBJ2-7 fits better; the J call may be wrong. Germline CDR1 and CDR2: MGHRA and YSYEKL. The CDR3 runs 14 residues. CDR3 sequence reads: CASSQAWQGYEQYF. The CDR3 region has the DNA TGCGCCAGCAGCCAAGCATGGCAGGGCTACGAGCAGTACTTC.

This rearrangement joins TRBV5-1 to TRBJ1-5, with D hard to call. This CDR3 comprises 16 residues. The V end lost 0 bases, the J end lost 0 bases, and 10 bases lay between the germline ends. Germline CDR1 is SGHRS and CDR2 is YFSETQ. Here the CDR3 DNA reads TGCGCCAGCAGCTTGGGGACGGACCTTAGCAATCAGCCCCAGCATTTT. Its translation: CASSLGTDLSNQPQHF. Together with reference TRBV5-1 and TRBJ1-5, the CDR3 gives the full variable domain: KAGVTQTPRYLIKTRGQQVTLSCSPISGHRSVSWYQQTPGQGLQFLFEYFSETQRNKGNFPGRFSGRQFSNSRSEMNVSTLELGDSALYLCASSLGTDLSNQPQHFGDGTRLSIL.

This clonotype was recorded many times. This chain joins TRBV5-1 and TRBJ1-2, with no clear D. Germline V gene data show CDR1 as SGHRS and CDR2 as YFSETQ. The CDR3 consists of 15 residues. V dropped 2 bases and J dropped 2 bases, with 13 bases sitting between them. CDR3 DNA sequence: TGCGCCAGCAGCTTCGTTTCAGGAGGGAACTATGGCTACACCTTC. Amino acid sequence: CASSFVSGGNYGYTF.